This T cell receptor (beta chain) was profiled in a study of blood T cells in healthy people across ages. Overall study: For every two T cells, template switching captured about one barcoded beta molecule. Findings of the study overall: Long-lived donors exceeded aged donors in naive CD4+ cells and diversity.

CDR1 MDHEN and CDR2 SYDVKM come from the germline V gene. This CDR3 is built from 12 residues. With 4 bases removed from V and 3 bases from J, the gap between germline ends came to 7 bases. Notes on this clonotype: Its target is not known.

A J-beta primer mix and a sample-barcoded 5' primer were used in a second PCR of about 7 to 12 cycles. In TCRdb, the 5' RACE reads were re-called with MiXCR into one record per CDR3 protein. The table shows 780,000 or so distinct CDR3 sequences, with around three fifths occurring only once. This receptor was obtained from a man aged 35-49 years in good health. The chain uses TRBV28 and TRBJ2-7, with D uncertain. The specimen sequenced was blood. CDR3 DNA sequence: TGTGCCAGCAGTTCGCCGATCTACGAGCAGTACTTC. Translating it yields CASSSPIYEQYF.